The 30 T cell receptor beta chains in this list originate from one sample, sequenced in a study of OX40 agonist ivuxolimab in advanced cancers. Assay: immunoSEQ multiplex PCR; the TCRdb copy retains only in-frame clones and omits some. The data show roughly 38,000 clones, 85% to 90% seen once. The starting material was CD4+ or CD8+ T cells sorted from blood, obtained in a trial of the OX40 agonist ivuxolimab. Source of these receptors: an adult with an advanced solid tumor such as melanoma, head and neck, liver or kidney cancer.

The table lists this clone with a few counts. V gene TRBV19 combines with J gene TRBJ1-6; 7 positions match TRBD1. The CDR3 has 14 residues. Germline V lookup: CDR1 LNHDA, CDR2 SQIVND (reference sequence). The CDR3 is CAVGGSTPNSPLHF. CDR3 nucleotides: TGTGCGGTAGGGGGCAGCACGCCTAATTCACCCCTCCACTTT.

This clone was seen once. V gene TRBV6-1 combines with J gene TRBJ2-5; 13 nucleotides line up with TRBD2. The germline V gene has CDR1 MNHNS and CDR2 SASEGT. Trimming at V came to 6 bases and at J to 2 bases, leaving 3 bases not matched to a gene. The CDR3 extends over 15 amino acids. In nucleotides, the CDR3 is TGTGCCAGCAGCCCGACTAGCGGGGGGCAAGAGACCCAGTACTTC. It translates to CASSPTSGGQETQYF.

V is TRBV6-1 and J is TRBJ1-2; the D is unclear. There are 13 residues in the CDR3. V was pared by 2 bases and J by 2 bases, with 6 bases between. Per germline, CDR1 MNHNS and CDR2 SASEGT. As DNA, the CDR3 is TGTGCCAGCAGTGAATCACAGAACTATGGCTACACCTTC. This translates into CASSESQNYGYTF.

The V gene is TRBV19, the J gene TRBJ2-7; no definite D call. There are 13 residues in the CDR3. V gave up 3 bases and J gave up 5 bases, with 11 bases separating them. Germline V gene sequence: CDR1 LNHDA, CDR2 SQIVND (reference sequence). The CDR3, as DNA: TGTGCCAGTAGTATTTATATCCAAAACGAGCAGTACTTC. Translating it yields CASSIYIQNEQYF.

V usage is TRBV7-3 and J usage is TRBJ2-5, with TRBD2 matching 12 bases. The CDR3 spans 15 residues. CDR1 is SGHTA, CDR2 FQGTGA, per germline. V was clipped by 4 bases and J by 5 bases; unmatched bases: 5. DNA of the CDR3: TGTGCCAGCAGCTCTAGCGGGGGGGCTTTCGAGACCCAGTACTTC. It specifies CASSSSGGAFETQYF.

The V call is TRBV6-1, the J call TRBJ2-7; TRBD1 matches 8 bases. V shed 4 bases and J 4 bases; nucleotides not matched to a gene: 3. CDR1 is MNHNS, CDR2 SASEGT, per germline. The CDR3 length is 13 residues. DNA for the CDR3: TGTGCCAGCAGTGCAGACAGGGGTTACGAGCAGTACTTC. Translating gives CASSADRGYEQYF.

V usage is TRBV11-2 and J usage is TRBJ1-3; D is uncertain. Germline V gives CDR1 SGHAT, CDR2 FQNNGV. This CDR3 comprises 14 residues. The ends were cut back, 6 bases at V and 0 bases at J, with 9 bases in the middle. The CDR3 DNA sequence: TGTGCCAGCAGTTTACAATCCTCTGGAAACACCATATATTTT. It encodes CASSLQSSGNTIYF.

V gene TRBV7-3 combines with J gene TRBJ2-3; TRBD2 aligns across 9 bases. This CDR3 is built from 15 residues. Germline CDR1 SGHTA, CDR2 FQGTGA. V lost 4 bases and J lost 6; bases outside the gene matches: 8. CDR3 nucleotide sequence: TGTGCCAGCAGCTCGATAGCGGGAGAGGGCGATACGCAGTATTTT. Encoded protein: CASSSIAGEGDTQYF.

V is TRBV7-3 and J is TRBJ2-2; 7 nucleotides align to TRBD1. V gave up 2 bases and J gave up 3 bases; unmatched junction bases: 0. The CDR3 is 14 residues long. The germline V gene has CDR1 SGHTA and CDR2 FQGTGA. The CDR3 sequence is CASSLGQDTGELFF. In DNA form, the CDR3 reads TGTGCCAGCAGCTTAGGACAGGACACCGGGGAGCTGTTTTTT.

The chain couples TRBV7-9 to TRBJ2-1; D possibly corresponds to TRBD1 (5 bases). This CDR3 has 12 amino acids. Trimming took off 6 bases at V and 9 bases at J, with 12 bases between the two ends. CDR1 SEHNR and CDR2 FQNEAQ come from the germline V gene (reference sequence). The CDR3 region is CASRQTGVEQFF. DNA for the CDR3: TGTGCCAGCAGGCAAACAGGAGTTGAGCAGTTCTTC. The full variable domain, rest sourced from reference TRBV7-9 and TRBJ2-1, is DTGVSQNPRHKITKRGQNVTFRCDPISEHNRLYWYRQTLGQGPEFLTYFQNEAQLEKSRLLSDRFSAERPKGSFSTLEIQRTEQGDSAMYLCASRQTGVEQFFGPGTRLTVL.

The rearrangement uses TRBV19 and TRBJ1-2; 7 nucleotides match TRBD1. The germline CDR1 and CDR2 sequences are LNHDA and SQIVND (reference sequence). CDR3 length: 14 residues. J was trimmed by 3 bases and V by 5 bases; bases with no gene match: 6. For the CDR3, the DNA is TGTGCCAGTAGTGCCGCTACAGGGGACTATGGCTACACCTTC. Translated, it gives CASSAATGDYGYTF.

This chain joins TRBV7-2 and TRBJ2-1, with 11 bases fitting TRBD2. Per germline, CDR1 SGHTA and CDR2 FQGNSA. The ends lost 6 bases at V and 7 bases at J; junction bases unmatched: 5. The CDR3 sequence is 14 residues long. The CDR3 is CASRTSGGANEQFF. CDR3 coding DNA: TGTGCCAGCAGAACTAGCGGGGGCGCGAATGAGCAGTTCTTC.

This clone was seen a single time. The rearrangement links TRBV7-9 to TRBJ2-7; 9 nucleotides align to TRBD2. The trim removed 5 bases at V and 0 bases at J, leaving 8 bases unmatched. The CDR3 length is 16 residues. Germline V gene lookup returns CDR1 SEHNR and CDR2 FQNEAQ (reference sequence). The CDR3 DNA is TGTGCCAGCAGCCGAGCGGGGGGACTAAGCTCCTACGAGCAGTACTTC. Amino acids: CASSRAGGLSSYEQYF.

V usage is TRBV18 and J usage is TRBJ1-5, with D unclear. Per the germline V gene, CDR1 is KGHSH and CDR2 is LQKENI. The V end was cut by 2 bases, the J end by 0 bases, with 11 bases between. The CDR3 runs to 16 residues. The CDR3 sequence: CASSPTLGSSNQPQHF. The CDR3 DNA is TGTGCCAGCTCACCAACCTTGGGTAGTAGCAATCAGCCCCAGCATTTT.

The J gene is TRBJ1-1, the V gene TRBV27; weak D call: TRBD1 (5 bases). V was cut by 2 bases and J by 1 base, with 8 bases left in between. The germline gives CDR1 MNHEY, CDR2 SMNVEV (reference sequence). This CDR3 region has 14 residues. The CDR3 protein is CASSLAGQNTEAFF. The CDR3 DNA sequence: TGTGCCAGCAGTTTAGCAGGGCAGAACACTGAAGCTTTCTTT.

This chain joins TRBV14 and TRBJ1-1; D uncertain. Deletions cut 4 bases from V and 1 base from J, with 10 bases between. CDR1 and CDR2 (germline): SGHDN, FVKESK. The CDR3 runs 14 residues. The CDR3 DNA reads as TGTGCCAGCAGCCGAGGACCGCCGAACACTGAAGCTTTCTTT. Translating gives CASSRGPPNTEAFF.

The genes are TRBV7-8 and TRBJ1-1; 8 bases fit TRBD1. Looked up from germline, CDR1 is SGHVS and CDR2 is FQNEAQ. V gave up 2 bases and J gave up 10 bases; unmatched junction bases: 6. This CDR3 has 13 amino acids. The CDR3 is CASSLMAGGGAFF. In DNA form, the CDR3 reads TGTGCCAGCAGCTTAATGGCAGGGGGCGGAGCTTTCTTT.

The CDR3 region is CASSLPTGVSGNTIYF. Written as DNA, the CDR3 is TGTGCCAGCAGCTTGCCTACAGGGGTGTCTGGAAACACCATATATTTT. The chain employs TRBV5-4 and TRBJ1-3; TRBD1 matches 7 bases. Germline V gene sequence: CDR1 SGHNT, CDR2 YYREEE (reference sequence). Losses at the gene ends were 1 base for V and 1 base for J; bases not matched to a gene: 5. This CDR3 is built from 16 residues.

V and J are TRBV14 and TRBJ1-2; D ambiguous. Germline V gives CDR1 SGHDN, CDR2 FVKESK. The CDR3 is 13 amino acids. Deletions cut 3 bases from V and 4 bases from J, with 9 bases between. The CDR3 reads CASSHDTFYGYTF. For the CDR3, the DNA is TGTGCCAGCAGCCACGACACATTCTATGGCTACACCTTC. The full variable domain, in which reference TRBV14 and TRBJ1-2 provide the parts outside the CDR3, is EAGVTQFPSHSVIEKGQTVTLRCDPISGHDNLYWYRRVMGKEIKFLLHFVKESKQDESGMPNNRFLAERTGGTYSTLKVQPAELEDSGVYFCASSHDTFYGYTFGSGTRLTVV.

The rearrangement joins TRBV10-3 to TRBJ1-3; TRBD1 matches 7 bases. This CDR3 has 14 residues. Unmatched junction bases numbered 7, after V lost 9 bases and J lost 2 bases. Germline V gene data show CDR1 as ENHRY and CDR2 as SYGVKD. CDR3 amino acids: CAMRQGGTGNTIYF. The CDR3 nucleotides read TGTGCCATGAGACAGGGTGGTACTGGAAACACCATATATTTT.

CDR3 amino acids: CAWTSGTNTGELFF. The DNA of the CDR3 is TGTGCCTGGACTAGCGGGACCAACACCGGGGAGCTGTTTTTT. V gene TRBV30 combines with J gene TRBJ2-2; 9 nucleotides match TRBD2. The germline CDR1 and CDR2 sequences are GTSNPN and SVGIG (reference sequence). The trim removed 4 bases at V and 2 bases at J, leaving 2 bases unmatched. CDR3 length: 14 residues.

This clone appeared a single time. The chain links TRBV7-9 to TRBJ1-5; D call uncertain. This CDR3 region has 14 residues. The germline gives CDR1 SEHNR, CDR2 FQNEAQ (reference sequence). V lost 3 bases to trimming and J lost 0 bases, with 6 bases between them. CDR3 region: CASSLDGSNQPQHF. DNA for the CDR3: TGTGCCAGCAGCTTGGACGGTAGCAATCAGCCCCAGCATTTT.

The V gene is TRBV5-1, the J gene TRBJ1-1, with D perhaps matching TRBD1 (5 bases). Germline CDR1 reads SGHRS; CDR2 reads YFSETQ. CDR3 length: 15 residues. The V end was cut by 2 bases, the J end by 0 bases, with 11 bases between. The CDR3 spells CASSFGDFMNTEAFF. The CDR3 DNA follows: TGCGCCAGCAGCTTCGGGGACTTTATGAACACTGAAGCTTTCTTT.

This chain connects TRBV2 to TRBJ1-5, with 8 bases that match TRBD1. Trimming at V came to 4 bases and at J to 0 bases, leaving 2 bases not matched to a gene. The CDR3 is made up of 15 amino acids. CDR1 and CDR2 (germline): SNHLY, FYNNEI. Written as DNA, the CDR3 is TGTGCCAGCAGTGGGACAGGGTTTAGCAATCAGCCCCAGCATTTT. Its translation: CASSGTGFSNQPQHF.

The rearrangement uses TRBV4-2 and TRBJ1-2, with TRBD1 identical over 10 bases. Per the germline V gene, CDR1 is LGHNA and CDR2 is YNFKEQ. Losses at the gene ends were 7 bases for V and 3 bases for J; bases not matched to a gene: 8. The CDR3 loop spans 15 amino acids. CDR3 in DNA: TGTGCCAGCACCCGGGCCGGGACAGGGGACTATGGCTACACCTTC. Amino acids: CASTRAGTGDYGYTF.

With regard to this clone: Other nucleotide sequences from this sample produce the same CDR3. This chain links TRBV2 with TRBJ1-1; tentatively, D is TRBD1 (6 bases). The CDR3 consists of 13 residues. With 9 bases removed from V and 3 bases from J, the gap between germline ends came to 14 bases. Germline V lookup: CDR1 SNHLY, CDR2 FYNNEI. CDR3 sequence: CASSNQGYTEAFF. In DNA form, the CDR3 reads TGTGCCAGTAGTAATCAGGGGTACACTGAAGCTTTCTTT. Complete variable domain (other parts from reference TRBV2 and TRBJ1-1): EPEVTQTPSHQVTQMGQEVILRCVPISNHLYFYWYRQILGQKVEFLVSFYNNEISEKSEIFDDQFSVERPDGSNFTLKIRSTKLEDSAMYFCASSNQGYTEAFFGQGTRLTVV.

The CDR3 region is CASSRAGAGRVTGELFF. CDR3 sequence (DNA): TGTGCCAGCAGCCGAGCTGGGGCGGGAAGGGTAACCGGGGAGCTGTTTTTT. The chain joins TRBV5-4 to TRBJ2-2; D might be TRBD2 (6 bases). This CDR3 contains 17 residues. The ends were cut back, 4 bases at V and 5 bases at J, with 21 bases in the middle. CDR1 and CDR2 from the germline V gene are SGHNT and YYREEE (reference sequence). Supplemented by reference TRBV5-4 and TRBJ2-2, the full variable domain reads ETGVTQSPTHLIKTRGQQVTLRCSSQSGHNTVSWYQQALGQGPQFIFQYYREEENGRGNFPPRFSGLQFPNYSSELNVNALELDDSALYLCASSRAGAGRVTGELFFGEGSRLTVL.

The genes are TRBV6-6 and TRBJ1-4; D is unclear. CDR1 is MNHNY, CDR2 SVGAGI, per germline (reference sequence). V lost 0 bases, J lost 2 bases, and 10 bases lay in between. The CDR3 contains 16 residues. The CDR3 bases are TGTGCCAGCAGTTACTCGCCGGGTACCACTAATGAAAAACTGTTTTTT. Translation: CASSYSPGTTNEKLFF.

This clone was found a few times. The V and J genes are TRBV6-4 and TRBJ2-1; 12 bases align to TRBD2. V dropped 2 bases and J dropped 7; count of bases not matched to a gene: 0. The CDR3 length is 14 residues. CDR1 is MRHNA, CDR2 SNTAGT, per germline. The CDR3 loop is CASSDGTSGNEQFF. DNA of the CDR3: TGTGCCAGCAGTGACGGGACTAGCGGGAATGAGCAGTTCTTC.

The V gene is TRBV4-1, the J gene TRBJ2-3; 8 nucleotides align to TRBD2. The germline gives CDR1 MGHRA, CDR2 YSYEKL. This CDR3 comprises 16 residues. V dropped 2 bases and J dropped 0; count of bases not matched to a gene: 4. CDR3 bases: TGCGCCAGCAGCCAAAGAGCGGGGGCTAGCACAGATACGCAGTATTTT. Encoded protein: CASSQRAGASTDTQYF.